What follows are 8 T cell receptor beta chains derived from one specimen sequenced in a study of long-term antiretroviral therapy in people with HIV. Survey-level immunoSEQ v3.0 assays were run. Method: immunoSEQ multiplex PCR; TCRdb's copy keeps in-frame clones and lacks some. In the table there are tens of thousands of clones, about 85% of which are singletons. The sequences come from unsorted PBMCs, collected approximately 5 years before starting antiretroviral therapy. These receptors all stem from a man aged 45-65 years with HIV.

This clone was recorded once. The chain joins TRBV2 to TRBJ1-1, with D unresolved. V dropped 4 bases and J dropped 4 bases, with 10 bases sitting between them. The CDR3 is 13 amino acids. Germline V gene data show CDR1 as SNHLY and CDR2 as FYNNEI. The CDR3 DNA follows: TGTGCCAGCAGTGCTGACATTGGCACTGAAGCTTTCTTT. Its protein product is CASSADIGTEAFF.

The rearrangement joins TRBV14 to TRBJ1-1; no clear D gene. The CDR3 is 13 residues long. Trimming took 3 bases from V and 4 from J, leaving 9 bases between them. CDR1 SGHDN and CDR2 FVKESK come from the germline V gene. For the CDR3, the DNA is TGTGCCAGCAGCCAGGGGAGACTCACTGAAGCTTTCTTT. It specifies CASSQGRLTEAFF. The whole variable domain, remainder taken from reference TRBV14 and TRBJ1-1, is EAGVTQFPSHSVIEKGQTVTLRCDPISGHDNLYWYRRVMGKEIKFLLHFVKESKQDESGMPNNRFLAERTGGTYSTLKVQPAELEDSGVYFCASSQGRLTEAFFGQGTRLTVV.

The rearrangement uses TRBV15 and TRBJ1-5; D uncertain. CDR3 length: 15 residues. CDR1 LNHNV and CDR2 YYDKDF come from the germline V gene (reference sequence). V was pared by 1 base and J by 11 bases, with 18 bases between. For the CDR3, the DNA is TGTGCCACCAGCAGAGTGTTGGGCAGCTTTGGGGCCCAGCATTTT. Its protein product is CATSRVLGSFGAQHF.

The rearrangement links TRBV7-9 to TRBJ2-3; no reliable D call. V gave up 8 bases and J gave up 1 base, with 22 bases separating them. This CDR3 spans 17 amino acids. From germline, CDR1 is SEHNR and CDR2 FQNEAQ (reference sequence). As DNA, the CDR3 is TGTGCCAGCGGCGAAACCACCCCTTTATACGGCACAGATACGCAGTATTTT. This translates into CASGETTPLYGTDTQYF. The variable domain in full, with the rest retrieved from reference TRBV7-9 and TRBJ2-3, is DTGVSQNPRHKITKRGQNVTFRCDPISEHNRLYWYRQTLGQGPEFLTYFQNEAQLEKSRLLSDRFSAERPKGSFSTLEIQRTEQGDSAMYLCASGETTPLYGTDTQYFGPGTRLTVL.

The rearrangement joins TRBV10-3 to TRBJ2-2, with D hard to call. This CDR3 comprises 15 residues. V was pared by 0 bases and J by 7 bases, with 12 bases between. The germline V gene has CDR1 ENHRY and CDR2 SYGVKD. The CDR3 DNA sequence: TGTGCCATCAGTGAGTCAAATGTTCTAGGCGGGGAGCTGTTTTTT. Protein sequence: CAISESNVLGGELFF.

The gene calls are TRBV7-9 and TRBJ2-5; D gene unclear. Germline V gene lookup returns CDR1 SEHNR and CDR2 FQNEAQ (reference sequence). This CDR3 region has 15 residues. V was shortened by 1 base and J by 2 bases, with 11 bases between the two germline ends. The CDR3 protein is CASSLDWARQETQYF. In nucleotides, the CDR3 is TGTGCCAGCAGCTTAGACTGGGCGCGACAAGAGACCCAGTACTTC. Full variable domain (missing parts from reference TRBV7-9 and TRBJ2-5): DTGVSQNPRHKITKRGQNVTFRCDPISEHNRLYWYRQTLGQGPEFLTYFQNEAQLEKSRLLSDRFSAERPKGSFSTLEIQRTEQGDSAMYLCASSLDWARQETQYFGPGTRLLVL.

This clone was seen only once. The chain uses TRBV7-9 and TRBJ1-3; TRBD1 might be the D (6 bases). Germline CDR1 is SEHNR and CDR2 is FQNEAQ (reference sequence). The CDR3 is 15 residues long. Trimming took 3 bases from V and 1 from J, leaving 10 bases between them. The DNA for the CDR3 is TGTGCCAGCAGCTTTCTAACAGGGTCTGGAAACACCATATATTTT. It translates to CASSFLTGSGNTIYF.

The chain couples TRBV28 to TRBJ2-1, with TRBD2 identical over 10 bases. After removal of 3 bases from V and 7 bases from J, the junction contained 6 bases not matched to a gene. From germline, CDR1 is MDHEN and CDR2 SYDVKM. There are 15 residues in the CDR3. The DNA for the CDR3 is TGTGCCAGCAGTTTCCCCAGCGGGAGGGAGAATGAGCAGTTCTTC. It specifies CASSFPSGRENEQFF.